This T cell receptor (beta chain) was sequenced during a study of T cell repertoires in cytomegalovirus infection. About the research overall: In the study, CMV epitopes included recently identified HLA-C-restricted and well-studied HLA-B-restricted ones. Matching HLA type, along with CMV infection, was indicated by public TCR beta signatures. Study-level results: Identification of carriers of CMV plus the relevant HLA was achieved through cumulative public TCR beta family frequency. HLA-C-restricted CMV-specific TCR beta clonotypes prevailed in the ex vivo response.

As concerns this clonotype: Its antigen is as yet unknown.

V lost 7 bases to trimming and J lost 3 bases, with 13 bases between them. Germline V gene sequence: CDR1 MNHEY, CDR2 SVGEGT. The CDR3 covers 14 residues. TCRdb re-derived calls from the reads in MiXCR, one entry per CDR3 protein. The data show approximately 110,000 distinct CDR3 sequences, about 40% seen once. This clonotype originated in a human donor in good health (CMV status not recorded). Some clones in this sample may be carry-over from other donors' samples. This specimen was CD8+ T cells from cultured PBMCs, taken from culture after CMV antigen stimulation. This chain joins TRBV6-2 or TRBV6-3 and TRBJ2-1; D remains unclear. CDR3 residues: CASMPEFDYNEQFF. Written as DNA, the CDR3 is TGTGCCAGCATGCCAGAATTCGACTACAATGAGCAGTTCTTC.